One and the same sample provided the 8 T cell receptor beta chains below, sequenced in a study of CD8 T cells in ankylosing spondylitis. TCRdb redid the calling of the 5' RACE reads with MiXCR, one entry per CDR3 protein. Here the sample spans about 130,000 distinct CDR3 sequences, about a tenth being singletons. The sequencing sample was made of blood, either unsorted or a sorted T cell fraction (not recorded which). Receptors were obtained from a male donor with ankylosing spondylitis or in good health (not recorded which).

In this sample, this clonotype turned up many times. The J gene is TRBJ1-5, the V gene TRBV20-1; no clear D. CDR3 length: 15 amino acids. V lost 6 bases, J lost 1 base, and 16 bases lay in between. Germline values: CDR1 DFQATT, CDR2 SNEGSKA (reference sequence). CDR3 nucleotide sequence: TGCAGTGCGGGGTCGGGGTTTCAGAGCAATCAGCCCCAGCATTTT. It codes for CSAGSGFQSNQPQHF.

The V and J genes are TRBV5-5 and TRBJ2-3; TRBD2 agrees at 13 bases. The trim removed 0 bases at V and 2 bases at J, leaving 9 bases unmatched. The CDR3 covers 19 residues. The germline V gene has CDR1 SGHKS and CDR2 YYEKEE (reference sequence). This chain's CDR3 is CASSLGLAGGRGPTDTQYF. CDR3 sequence (DNA): TGTGCCAGCAGCTTGGGACTAGCGGGAGGCAGGGGGCCCACAGATACGCAGTATTTT.

This clonotype was detected ten times or more. The chain employs TRBV14 and TRBJ2-7; D remains unclear. The CDR3 contains 15 residues. The germline V and J ends were trimmed by 6 bases and 7 bases, with 22 bases remaining between them. CDR1 and CDR2 (germline): SGHDN, FVKESK. CDR3 sequence: CASSSLKVFPNEQYF. As DNA, the CDR3 is TGTGCCAGCAGTTCCCTGAAAGTTTTCCCCAATGAGCAGTACTTC.

This clonotype was counted at least ten times. V usage is TRBV7-2 and J usage is TRBJ2-7; D may be TRBD1 (5 bases). Between the trimmed V and J ends, which lost 0 bases and 2 bases, there was a span of 8 bases. CDR1 is SGHTA and CDR2 is FQGNSA in the germline V gene. CDR3 length: 14 residues. Here the CDR3 DNA reads TGTGCCAGCAGCTTAGCAGGACAAACCTACGAGCAGTACTTC. Amino acid sequence: CASSLAGQTYEQYF.

This chain links TRBV11-2 with TRBJ2-1; TRBD2 matches 9 bases. The V segment lost 5 bases and the J segment 5 bases; nucleotides outside the gene matches: 25. Germline lookup yields CDR1 SGHAT and CDR2 FQNNGV. This CDR3 comprises 21 residues. Here the CDR3 reads CASSGNRNGRLAAGLNNEQFF. DNA of the CDR3: TGTGCCAGCAGCGGCAACCGAAACGGAAGACTAGCGGCCGGACTAAACAATGAGCAGTTCTTC. The variable domain in full, completed from reference TRBV11-2 and TRBJ2-1, reads EAGVAQSPRYKIIEKRQSVAFWCNPISGHATLYWYQQILGQGPKLLIQFQNNGVVDDSQLPKDRFSAERLKGVDSTLKIQPAKLEDSAVYLCASSGNRNGRLAAGLNNEQFFGPGTRLTVL.

In its sample, this clonotype was seen many times. The chain couples TRBV5-6 to TRBJ2-7; a possible D gene is TRBD2 (6 bases). The CDR3 totals 12 residues. The V and J ends lost 5 bases and 6 bases respectively, with 12 bases between them. Germline V CDR1 and CDR2: SGHDT, YYEEEE. CDR3 DNA sequence: TGTGCCAGCAGTAAACTCGGGAGCGAGCAGTACTTC. Its translation is CASSKLGSEQYF.

This clonotype has a handful of counts. The chain links TRBV7-8 to TRBJ2-5, with D perhaps matching TRBD2 (5 bases). Germline loops: CDR1 SGHVS, CDR2 FQNEAQ. CDR3 size: 14 residues. Trimming removed 5 bases from V and 2 bases from J, with 12 bases in between. The chain's CDR3 is CASSARRGQETQYF. In DNA form, the CDR3 reads TGTGCCAGCAGCGCCCGTCGAGGGCAAGAGACCCAGTACTTC. The variable domain in full, completed from reference TRBV7-8 and TRBJ2-5, reads GAGVSQSPRYKVAKRGQDVALRCDPISGHVSLFWYQQALGQGPEFLTYFQNEAQLDKSGLPSDRFFAERPEGSVSTLKIQRTQQEDSAVYLCASSARRGQETQYFGPGTRLLVL.

This clonotype was observed many times. This chain links TRBV12-3 or TRBV12-4 with TRBJ2-7; D gene uncertain. The CDR3 contains 13 residues. V dropped 2 bases and J dropped 5 bases, with 10 bases sitting between them. The DNA for the CDR3 is TGTGCCAGCAGTTTAATCCTTCCCGACGAGCAGTACTTC. Its translation is CASSLILPDEQYF.